This is a list of T cell receptor beta chains from one sample in a study of blood T cells in healthy people across ages. MiXCR, applied by TCRdb to the 5' RACE reads, yields one record per CDR3 protein. Found here are 1.5 million to 2 million distinct CDR3 sequences, less than 50% of them singletons; the top ten hold over 2%. The sequenced material came from blood. These receptors all come from a woman aged 40 to 49 in good health. The CDR3 runs from the conserved cysteine through the conserved F or W. Each record gives: D gene, J gene, V gene, clone size, CDR3 protein, CDR3 DNA. D genes are given only for firm matches. Clone size is stated in some rows and not others, as once, few, many or a class when expanded.

d_call: TRBD2
j_call: TRBJ2-4
v_call: TRBV9
clone_size: .
cdr3_aa: CASGVDPSVAGVNIQYF
cdr3_nt: TGTGCCAGCGGCGTAGACCCCTCAGTAGCGGGGGTGAACATTCAGTACTTC

d_call: .
j_call: TRBJ1-5
v_call: TRBV28
clone_size: .
cdr3_aa: CASRSGGQGNQPQHF
cdr3_nt: TGTGCCAGCAGATCTGGGGGGCAGGGGAATCAGCCCCAGCATTTT

d_call: .
j_call: TRBJ2-1
v_call: TRBV29-1
clone_size: .
cdr3_aa: CSVARTADNEQFF
cdr3_nt: TGCAGCGTTGCTCGGACAGCGGACAATGAGCAGTTCTTC

d_call: TRBD1
j_call: TRBJ2-5
v_call: TRBV12-3/TRBV12-4
clone_size: few
cdr3_aa: CASRSRDSYQETQYF
cdr3_nt: TGTGCCAGCAGATCCCGGGACAGTTACCAAGAGACCCAGTACTTC

d_call: .
j_call: TRBJ1-1
v_call: TRBV7-2
clone_size: .
cdr3_aa: CASSLSALNTEAFF
cdr3_nt: TGTGCCAGCAGCTTAAGTGCTTTGAACACTGAAGCTTTCTTT

d_call: TRBD2
j_call: TRBJ2-5
v_call: TRBV6-5
clone_size: .
cdr3_aa: CASSYSLAGWGETQYF
cdr3_nt: TGTGCCAGCAGTTACTCTTTAGCGGGGTGGGGGGAGACCCAGTACTTC

d_call: .
j_call: TRBJ2-5
v_call: TRBV5-1
clone_size: .
cdr3_aa: CASSLQGGGVQETQYF
cdr3_nt: TGCGCCAGCAGCCTACAAGGAGGGGGTGTCCAAGAGACCCAGTACTTC

d_call: .
j_call: TRBJ1-1
v_call: TRBV2
clone_size: .
cdr3_aa: CASSDRDNLGDTEAFF
cdr3_nt: TGTGCCAGCAGCGATCGGGACAACTTAGGTGACACTGAAGCTTTCTTT

d_call: TRBD2
j_call: TRBJ2-1
v_call: TRBV14
clone_size: .
cdr3_aa: CASSHTLAGGYYNEQFF
cdr3_nt: TGTGCCAGCAGCCACACTCTAGCGGGGGGTTACTACAATGAGCAGTTCTTC

d_call: TRBD1
j_call: TRBJ2-7
v_call: TRBV6-2/TRBV6-3
clone_size: once
cdr3_aa: CASSYGPGQPDALTYEQYF
cdr3_nt: TGTGCCAGCAGTTATGGTCCGGGACAGCCAGACGCTTTGACCTACGAGCAGTACTTC

d_call: TRBD2
j_call: TRBJ2-4
v_call: TRBV15
clone_size: few
cdr3_aa: CATSRRTSGGARAKNIQYF
cdr3_nt: TGTGCCACCAGCAGACGGACTAGCGGGGGGGCCCGAGCCAAAAACATTCAGTACTTC

d_call: .
j_call: TRBJ2-5
v_call: TRBV15
clone_size: few
cdr3_aa: CATSRAWGQETQYF
cdr3_nt: TGTGCCACCAGCAGAGCCTGGGGGCAAGAGACCCAGTACTTC

d_call: .
j_call: TRBJ1-4
v_call: TRBV4-3
clone_size: .
cdr3_aa: CASSPGEISGEKLFF
cdr3_nt: TGCGCCAGCAGCCCTGGGGAAATTAGCGGTGAAAAACTGTTTTTT

d_call: .
j_call: TRBJ2-3
v_call: TRBV4-3
clone_size: .
cdr3_aa: CASSQARSRGTDTQYF
cdr3_nt: TGCGCCAGCAGCCAAGCCCGGAGCAGGGGCACAGATACGCAGTATTTT

d_call: TRBD1
j_call: TRBJ1-2
v_call: TRBV14
clone_size: once
cdr3_aa: CASSTGTGWGYTF
cdr3_nt: TGTGCCAGCAGCACCGGGACAGGCTGGGGCTACACCTTC

d_call: .
j_call: TRBJ1-2
v_call: TRBV6-1
clone_size: few
cdr3_aa: CASTTPKTGLYGYTF
cdr3_nt: TGTGCCAGCACTACCCCTAAGACCGGGTTATATGGCTACACCTTC

d_call: .
j_call: TRBJ2-5
v_call: TRBV29-1
clone_size: few
cdr3_aa: CSAGAPLQETQYF
cdr3_nt: TGCAGCGCGGGGGCTCCTCTCCAAGAGACCCAGTACTTC

d_call: TRBD2
j_call: TRBJ2-7
v_call: TRBV6-5
clone_size: few
cdr3_aa: CASSTLTSGNYEQYF
cdr3_nt: TGTGCCAGCAGTACGCTGACTAGCGGAAACTACGAGCAGTACTTC

d_call: TRBD1
j_call: TRBJ2-1
v_call: TRBV12-3/TRBV12-4
clone_size: .
cdr3_aa: CASSDRGFPYNEQFF
cdr3_nt: TGTGCCAGCAGTGACAGGGGTTTTCCCTACAATGAGCAGTTCTTC

d_call: .
j_call: TRBJ2-7
v_call: TRBV4-1
clone_size: .
cdr3_aa: CASSQDRDPSYEQYF
cdr3_nt: TGCGCCAGCAGCCAAGACCGGGACCCTTCCTACGAGCAGTACTTC

d_call: TRBD1
j_call: TRBJ2-7
v_call: TRBV18
clone_size: .
cdr3_aa: CASSSGGAFSVASYEQYF
cdr3_nt: TGTGCCAGCTCTTCAGGGGGTGCTTTTAGCGTGGCCTCCTACGAGCAGTACTTC

d_call: .
j_call: TRBJ2-6
v_call: TRBV14
clone_size: .
cdr3_aa: CASSQKGGLGTGANVLTF
cdr3_nt: TGTGCCAGCAGCCAAAAGGGGGGGCTGGGAACTGGGGCCAACGTCCTGACTTTC

d_call: .
j_call: TRBJ2-3
v_call: TRBV7-9
clone_size: .
cdr3_aa: CASSLAVRLYSTDTQYF
cdr3_nt: TGTGCCAGCAGCTTAGCGGTGCGGTTGTACAGCACAGATACGCAGTATTTT

d_call: .
j_call: TRBJ1-1
v_call: TRBV10-1
clone_size: once
cdr3_aa: CASSERAGAEAFF
cdr3_nt: TGCGCCAGCAGTGAGAGAGCTGGGGCTGAAGCTTTCTTT

d_call: TRBD2
j_call: TRBJ2-1
v_call: TRBV7-3
clone_size: few
cdr3_aa: CASSPGGRGNEQFF
cdr3_nt: TGTGCCAGCAGTCCCGGGGGGAGGGGCAATGAGCAGTTCTTC

d_call: .
j_call: TRBJ2-7
v_call: TRBV6-6
clone_size: .
cdr3_aa: CASGMALQGPYEQYF
cdr3_nt: TGTGCCAGCGGAATGGCACTTCAAGGCCCCTACGAGCAGTACTTC

d_call: .
j_call: TRBJ1-2
v_call: TRBV20-1
clone_size: .
cdr3_aa: CSARVGYNYGYTF
cdr3_nt: TGCAGTGCTAGAGTGGGATACAACTATGGCTACACCTTC

d_call: TRBD1
j_call: TRBJ2-7
v_call: TRBV29-1
clone_size: .
cdr3_aa: CSVEMGTGYEQYF
cdr3_nt: TGCAGCGTTGAGATGGGGACAGGCTACGAGCAGTACTTC

d_call: .
j_call: TRBJ2-7
v_call: TRBV29-1
clone_size: many
cdr3_aa: CSVVILGTYEQYF
cdr3_nt: TGCAGCGTTGTTATTCTTGGGACCTACGAGCAGTACTTC

d_call: .
j_call: TRBJ2-1
v_call: TRBV14
clone_size: .
cdr3_aa: CASSQEGVLPAYNKQFF
cdr3_nt: TGTGCCAGCAGCCAAGAGGGAGTCCTCCCGGCCTACAATAAGCAGTTCTTC

d_call: .
j_call: TRBJ1-2
v_call: TRBV28
clone_size: .
cdr3_aa: CTSTSRGYGYTF
cdr3_nt: TGTACCAGCACCTCGAGGGGATATGGCTACACCTTC

d_call: .
j_call: TRBJ2-3
v_call: TRBV7-2
clone_size: .
cdr3_aa: CASSLWVRTTDTQYF
cdr3_nt: TGTGCCAGCAGCTTATGGGTGAGGACCACAGATACGCAGTATTTT

d_call: TRBD1
j_call: TRBJ1-1
v_call: TRBV7-3
clone_size: .
cdr3_aa: CASSSQGAGATEAFF
cdr3_nt: TGTGCCAGCAGCTCACAGGGGGCAGGGGCGACTGAAGCTTTCTTT

d_call: .
j_call: TRBJ2-7
v_call: TRBV29-1
clone_size: .
cdr3_aa: CSVIRGAYEQYF
cdr3_nt: TGCAGCGTTATAAGGGGGGCCTACGAGCAGTACTTC

d_call: .
j_call: TRBJ2-6
v_call: TRBV28
clone_size: .
cdr3_aa: CASRLGGASVLTF
cdr3_nt: TGTGCCAGCAGGTTAGGTGGGGCCAGCGTCCTGACTTTC

d_call: .
j_call: TRBJ2-1
v_call: TRBV11-2
clone_size: .
cdr3_aa: CASSLDIGFADSSYNEQFF
cdr3_nt: TGTGCCAGCAGCTTAGATATAGGTTTCGCGGACAGCTCCTACAATGAGCAGTTCTTC

d_call: TRBD1
j_call: TRBJ1-2
v_call: TRBV10-3
clone_size: .
cdr3_aa: CAIGRPGGTGQSFNYGYTF
cdr3_nt: TGTGCCATCGGTCGACCAGGCGGGACAGGGCAGAGTTTTAACTATGGCTACACCTTC

d_call: TRBD2
j_call: TRBJ2-3
v_call: TRBV6-5
clone_size: .
cdr3_aa: CASSYSRGSGATSTDTQYF
cdr3_nt: TGTGCCAGCAGTTACTCGAGAGGTAGCGGGGCTACTAGCACAGATACGCAGTATTTT

d_call: .
j_call: TRBJ2-5
v_call: TRBV15
clone_size: few
cdr3_aa: CATSSHIGGEETQYF
cdr3_nt: TGTGCCACCAGCAGTCATATCGGAGGAGAAGAGACCCAGTACTTC

d_call: .
j_call: TRBJ2-3
v_call: TRBV12-3/TRBV12-4
clone_size: .
cdr3_aa: CASSLFLSSTDTQYF
cdr3_nt: TGTGCCAGCAGTTTGTTCCTATCTTCCACAGATACGCAGTATTTT

d_call: TRBD2
j_call: TRBJ2-7
v_call: TRBV4-1
clone_size: .
cdr3_aa: CASSQENSAGGAVLTYEQYF
cdr3_nt: TGCGCCAGCAGCCAAGAGAATTCAGCGGGAGGTGCGGTCCTCACCTACGAGCAGTACTTC

d_call: .
j_call: TRBJ2-3
v_call: TRBV6-5
clone_size: few
cdr3_aa: CASSSHNTQYF
cdr3_nt: TGTGCCAGCAGTTCCCATAATACGCAGTATTTT

d_call: .
j_call: TRBJ1-2
v_call: TRBV4-3
clone_size: few
cdr3_aa: CASSQERAGTYYGYTF
cdr3_nt: TGCGCCAGCAGCCAAGAGAGGGCAGGGACATATTATGGCTACACCTTC

d_call: .
j_call: TRBJ1-6
v_call: TRBV27
clone_size: .
cdr3_aa: CASSQARRNSPLHF
cdr3_nt: TGTGCCAGCAGTCAGGCGAGGCGGAATTCACCCCTCCACTTT